This is a list of T cell receptor beta chains from one sample in a study of CD8 T cells in ankylosing spondylitis. TCRdb ran MiXCR on the 5' RACE reads and lists one entry per CDR3 protein. The table records about 360,000 distinct CDR3 sequences, around 20% of them present only once. The sample taken for sequencing was blood, either unsorted or a sorted T cell fraction (not recorded which). The receptors were gathered from a male donor with ankylosing spondylitis or in good health (not recorded which). Each CDR3 is given with its conserved first and last residue. Each record gives: V gene, clone size, J gene, D gene, CDR3 DNA, CDR3 protein. The D gene is left open where the match is weak. Size is omitted from some rows. Given values are once, few, many or a class for expanded clones.

v_call: TRBV12-3/TRBV12-4; clone_size: few; j_call: TRBJ2-1; d_call: .; cdr3_nt: TGTGCCAGCAGCCCGACGGCGGGCTACAATGAGCAGTTCTTC; cdr3_aa: CASSPTAGYNEQFF
v_call: TRBV5-6; clone_size: few; j_call: TRBJ1-2; d_call: .; cdr3_nt: TGTGCCAGCAGCGTTCCCAGGGGCCCGCTCTATGGCTACACCTTC; cdr3_aa: CASSVPRGPLYGYTF
v_call: TRBV12-3/TRBV12-4; clone_size: .; j_call: TRBJ2-5; d_call: TRBD2; cdr3_nt: TGTGCCTGCAGTTCGCTAAATTTAGTAGCGGGGGGGCTGGAGACCCAGTACTTC; cdr3_aa: CACSSLNLVAGGLETQYF
v_call: TRBV29-1; clone_size: once; j_call: TRBJ2-7; d_call: TRBD1; cdr3_nt: TGCAGCGTGACCGGGACAGGGCATATCCAGCAGTACTTC; cdr3_aa: CSVTGTGHIQQYF
v_call: TRBV2; clone_size: .; j_call: TRBJ2-3; d_call: .; cdr3_nt: TGTGCCAGCAGCGGAGGTGGGATGGGCACAGATACGCAGTATTTT; cdr3_aa: CASSGGGMGTDTQYF
v_call: TRBV29-1; clone_size: .; j_call: TRBJ2-1; d_call: TRBD1; cdr3_nt: TGCAGCGTCCGGACAGGGCCAACCTACAATGAGCAGTTCTTC; cdr3_aa: CSVRTGPTYNEQFF
v_call: TRBV12-3/TRBV12-4; clone_size: .; j_call: TRBJ2-1; d_call: .; cdr3_nt: TGTGCCAGCAGCCCCTTACAGAGTTACAATGAGCAGTTCTTC; cdr3_aa: CASSPLQSYNEQFF
v_call: TRBV21-1; clone_size: .; j_call: TRBJ2-3; d_call: .; cdr3_nt: TGTGACAGCAGCAATGGTGCGGGGGCCACCACAGATACGCAGTATTTT; cdr3_aa: CDSSNGAGATTDTQYF
v_call: TRBV12-3/TRBV12-4; clone_size: few; j_call: TRBJ2-5; d_call: TRBD2; cdr3_nt: TGTGCCAGCAGGCCGGGACTAGCGGGGGAAGAGACCCAGTACTTC; cdr3_aa: CASRPGLAGEETQYF
v_call: TRBV5-5; clone_size: .; j_call: TRBJ2-1; d_call: TRBD2; cdr3_nt: TGTGCCAGCTCCCGCGGGTCCCATAGCGGGGGGGATTACAATGAGCAGTTCTTC; cdr3_aa: CASSRGSHSGGDYNEQFF
v_call: TRBV7-9; clone_size: few; j_call: TRBJ2-7; d_call: .; cdr3_nt: TGTGCCAGCAGCTTTAGGGAAGTGGGCTCCTACGAGCAGTACTTC; cdr3_aa: CASSFREVGSYEQYF
v_call: TRBV7-9; clone_size: .; j_call: TRBJ2-3; d_call: TRBD2; cdr3_nt: TGTGCCAGCAGGGGACTAGCGGATCTCACAGATACGCAGTATTTT; cdr3_aa: CASRGLADLTDTQYF
v_call: TRBV6-1; clone_size: .; j_call: TRBJ2-5; d_call: .; cdr3_nt: TGTGCCAGCAGTGAGGAAGGGTGGGTTCAAGAGACCCAGTACTTC; cdr3_aa: CASSEEGWVQETQYF
v_call: TRBV5-6; clone_size: few; j_call: TRBJ2-3; d_call: .; cdr3_nt: TGTGCCAGCAGCTCTGGTGGGACAATGCAGTATTTT; cdr3_aa: CASSSGGTMQYF
v_call: TRBV7-9; clone_size: .; j_call: TRBJ2-1; d_call: .; cdr3_nt: TGTGCCAGCAGGCACCAGGGGCAATCGGGCGATGAGCAGTTCTTC; cdr3_aa: CASRHQGQSGDEQFF
v_call: TRBV15; clone_size: few; j_call: TRBJ2-3; d_call: .; cdr3_nt: TGTGCCGACGTCCTCGGGTCCCCAGATACGCAGTATTTT; cdr3_aa: CADVLGSPDTQYF
v_call: TRBV28; clone_size: .; j_call: TRBJ2-1; d_call: .; cdr3_nt: TGTGCCACCTCGGGAACTAAGCAAAACAATGAGCAGTTCTTC; cdr3_aa: CATSGTKQNNEQFF
v_call: TRBV29-1; clone_size: few; j_call: TRBJ2-4; d_call: .; cdr3_nt: TGCAGCGTTGAAGATTCGTGGGGAAAAAACATTCAGTACTTC; cdr3_aa: CSVEDSWGKNIQYF
v_call: TRBV7-9; clone_size: once; j_call: TRBJ2-3; d_call: .; cdr3_nt: TGTGCCCCCCGACCGGCTGGGACCCGCACAGATACGCAGTATTTT; cdr3_aa: CAPRPAGTRTDTQYF
v_call: TRBV12-3/TRBV12-4; clone_size: few; j_call: TRBJ2-3; d_call: .; cdr3_nt: TGTGCCAGCAGACCCGACGGGACCCAACTGGCAGATACGCAGTATTTT; cdr3_aa: CASRPDGTQLADTQYF
v_call: TRBV7-2; clone_size: once; j_call: TRBJ2-7; d_call: .; cdr3_nt: TGTGCCAGCAGCTTAATAAAGTACTACGAGCAGTACTTC; cdr3_aa: CASSLIKYYEQYF
v_call: TRBV6-1; clone_size: few; j_call: TRBJ1-1; d_call: .; cdr3_nt: TGTGCCAGCAGTGAAGCGCTTCTGGGGAACACTGAAGCTTTCTTT; cdr3_aa: CASSEALLGNTEAFF
v_call: TRBV10-3; clone_size: .; j_call: TRBJ2-2; d_call: .; cdr3_nt: TGTGCCATCTCGGACCAAAACACCGGGGAGCTGTTTTTT; cdr3_aa: CAISDQNTGELFF
v_call: TRBV15; clone_size: .; j_call: TRBJ2-7; d_call: TRBD2; cdr3_nt: TGTGCCACCAGCAGAGACAGATCTAGCGGGGGCGTTCGGGAGCAGTACTTC; cdr3_aa: CATSRDRSSGGVREQYF
v_call: TRBV7-9; clone_size: few; j_call: TRBJ1-1; d_call: .; cdr3_nt: TGTGCCAGCAGCTTAGGTTTGGGGACGAACACTGAAGCTTTCTTT; cdr3_aa: CASSLGLGTNTEAFF
v_call: TRBV29-1; clone_size: .; j_call: TRBJ2-7; d_call: .; cdr3_nt: TGCAGCGTTCAGTCCCCGGGGACCCTTTCCTACGAGCAGTACTTC; cdr3_aa: CSVQSPGTLSYEQYF
v_call: TRBV10-3; clone_size: .; j_call: TRBJ2-3; d_call: TRBD2; cdr3_nt: TGTGCCATCAGTCCTACTAGCGTAAGCACAGATACGCAGTATTTT; cdr3_aa: CAISPTSVSTDTQYF
v_call: TRBV7-9; clone_size: few; j_call: TRBJ1-1; d_call: .; cdr3_nt: TGTGCCAGCAGCTTAGCCCCAAACACTGAAGCTTTCTTT; cdr3_aa: CASSLAPNTEAFF
v_call: TRBV27; clone_size: .; j_call: TRBJ2-2; d_call: .; cdr3_nt: TGTGCCAGCAGAGGATACGGCGGGGAGCTGTTTTTT; cdr3_aa: CASRGYGGELFF
v_call: TRBV12-3/TRBV12-4; clone_size: many; j_call: TRBJ1-1; d_call: .; cdr3_nt: TGTGCCAGCAGCCCCCGGAGGTCTGACACTGAAGCTTTCTTT; cdr3_aa: CASSPRRSDTEAFF
v_call: TRBV12-3/TRBV12-4; clone_size: .; j_call: TRBJ2-1; d_call: .; cdr3_nt: TGTGCCAGCAGTTTAAACCAGGGGACCTACAATGAGCAGTTCTTC; cdr3_aa: CASSLNQGTYNEQFF
v_call: TRBV3-1; clone_size: .; j_call: TRBJ2-1; d_call: TRBD2; cdr3_nt: TGTGCCTCCAGCCAAGGAAGGAGCGGGGGGTTCTACAATGAGCAGTTCTTC; cdr3_aa: CASSQGRSGGFYNEQFF
v_call: TRBV20-1; clone_size: few; j_call: TRBJ2-5; d_call: .; cdr3_nt: TGCAGTGCTCCCATGGGTGCGCAAGAGACCCAGTACTTC; cdr3_aa: CSAPMGAQETQYF
v_call: TRBV29-1; clone_size: .; j_call: TRBJ2-5; d_call: .; cdr3_nt: TGCAGCGTTGAAGATCTTTATGGAGGGCGGGAGACCCAGTACTTC; cdr3_aa: CSVEDLYGGRETQYF
v_call: TRBV12-3/TRBV12-4; clone_size: .; j_call: TRBJ2-1; d_call: TRBD2; cdr3_nt: TGTGCCAGCAGTACCCCTGGTGGGGGGGCCTACAATGAGCAGTTCTTC; cdr3_aa: CASSTPGGGAYNEQFF
v_call: TRBV19; clone_size: .; j_call: TRBJ2-7; d_call: .; cdr3_nt: TGTGCCAGTAGTCTCCAGCTTTACTACGAGCAGTACTTC; cdr3_aa: CASSLQLYYEQYF
v_call: TRBV9; clone_size: few; j_call: TRBJ2-1; d_call: .; cdr3_nt: TGTGCCAGCGGACGGGCCAATGAGCAGTTCTTC; cdr3_aa: CASGRANEQFF
v_call: TRBV12-3/TRBV12-4; clone_size: many; j_call: TRBJ2-1; d_call: TRBD2; cdr3_nt: TGTGCCAGCAGCCCCGTACTAGCGGGGGACAATGAGCAGTTCTTC; cdr3_aa: CASSPVLAGDNEQFF
v_call: TRBV4-1; clone_size: few; j_call: TRBJ1-1; d_call: .; cdr3_nt: TGCGCCAGCAGCCAAGGACCATCTAGCACTGAAGCTTTCTTT; cdr3_aa: CASSQGPSSTEAFF
v_call: TRBV24-1; clone_size: .; j_call: TRBJ2-7; d_call: .; cdr3_nt: TGTGCCACCAGTGAGGGGGTTGGAGCGCTCCACGAGCAGTACTTC; cdr3_aa: CATSEGVGALHEQYF
v_call: TRBV2; clone_size: .; j_call: TRBJ2-7; d_call: .; cdr3_nt: TGTGCCAGCAGTGAAGTGATTGTCGGGCCCTACGAGCAGTACTTC; cdr3_aa: CASSEVIVGPYEQYF
v_call: TRBV5-6; clone_size: few; j_call: TRBJ2-5; d_call: .; cdr3_nt: TGTGCCAGCAGCTTGGGGGCGTACCAAGAGACCCAGTACTTC; cdr3_aa: CASSLGAYQETQYF
v_call: TRBV29-1; clone_size: few; j_call: TRBJ2-1; d_call: TRBD1; cdr3_nt: TGCAGCGTTCCGCGGACAGGGGGTGAGCAGTTCTTC; cdr3_aa: CSVPRTGGEQFF
v_call: TRBV11-2; clone_size: .; j_call: TRBJ2-1; d_call: TRBD1; cdr3_nt: TGTGCCAGCAGGTCCGGGACAGGGTTAGCGCGATCCTACAATGAGCAGTTCTTC; cdr3_aa: CASRSGTGLARSYNEQFF
v_call: TRBV12-3/TRBV12-4; clone_size: many; j_call: TRBJ1-1; d_call: TRBD1; cdr3_nt: TGTGCCAGCACTGGACAGGGGTTCACTGAAGCTTTCTTT; cdr3_aa: CASTGQGFTEAFF
v_call: TRBV12-3/TRBV12-4; clone_size: .; j_call: TRBJ1-6; d_call: .; cdr3_nt: TGTGCCAGCCGGGGGGGCTGGGATTCACCCCTCCACTTT; cdr3_aa: CASRGGWDSPLHF
v_call: TRBV6-1; clone_size: .; j_call: TRBJ1-2; d_call: .; cdr3_nt: TGTGCCAGCAGTCCCGGGACATACTATGGCTACACCTTC; cdr3_aa: CASSPGTYYGYTF
v_call: TRBV20-1; clone_size: few; j_call: TRBJ1-4; d_call: TRBD1; cdr3_nt: TGCAGTGCTGAAGAACAGGGGGCGGATGAAAAACTGTTTTTT; cdr3_aa: CSAEEQGADEKLFF
v_call: TRBV7-6; clone_size: .; j_call: TRBJ2-1; d_call: TRBD2; cdr3_nt: TGTGCCAGCAGCGCCCCCATCGGGGGGGCTTACAATGAGCAGTTCTTC; cdr3_aa: CASSAPIGGAYNEQFF
v_call: TRBV20-1; clone_size: .; j_call: TRBJ2-7; d_call: .; cdr3_nt: TGCAGTGCTAGAGATAGGAGCGAGGCGGGGCTACCCTACGAGCAGTACTTC; cdr3_aa: CSARDRSEAGLPYEQYF
v_call: TRBV29-1; clone_size: .; j_call: TRBJ2-3; d_call: TRBD1; cdr3_nt: TGCAGCGTTGTACAGGGGGCAACAGATACGCAGTATTTT; cdr3_aa: CSVVQGATDTQYF
v_call: TRBV4-2; clone_size: .; j_call: TRBJ2-5; d_call: .; cdr3_nt: TGTGCCAGCAGACTAGACTCGGGAGAGACCCAGTACTTC; cdr3_aa: CASRLDSGETQYF
v_call: TRBV7-3; clone_size: .; j_call: TRBJ2-2; d_call: .; cdr3_nt: TGTGCCAGCAGCGACCCTGGACAGTTGAACACCGGGGAGCTGTTTTTT; cdr3_aa: CASSDPGQLNTGELFF
v_call: TRBV12-3/TRBV12-4; clone_size: .; j_call: TRBJ2-5; d_call: .; cdr3_nt: TGTGCCAGCAGTTTTTACAGCTATGAGACCCAGTACTTC; cdr3_aa: CASSFYSYETQYF
v_call: TRBV6-5; clone_size: few; j_call: TRBJ2-2; d_call: TRBD2; cdr3_nt: TGTGCCAGCAGTTACTCGGGGGGGACCGGGGAGCTGTTTTTT; cdr3_aa: CASSYSGGTGELFF